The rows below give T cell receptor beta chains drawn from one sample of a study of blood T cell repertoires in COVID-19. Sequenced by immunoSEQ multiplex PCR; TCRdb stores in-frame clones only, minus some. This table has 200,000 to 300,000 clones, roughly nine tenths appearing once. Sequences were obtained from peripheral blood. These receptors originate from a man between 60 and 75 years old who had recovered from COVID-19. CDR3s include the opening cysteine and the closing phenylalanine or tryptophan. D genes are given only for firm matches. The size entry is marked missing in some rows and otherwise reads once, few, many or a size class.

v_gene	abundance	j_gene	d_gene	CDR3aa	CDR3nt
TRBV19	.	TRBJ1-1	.	CASIQGSWTEAFF	TGTGCCAGTATACAGGGCAGTTGGACTGAAGCTTTCTTT
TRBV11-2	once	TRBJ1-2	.	CASSLQGGQSYGYTF	TGTGCCAGCAGCTTACAGGGAGGGCAGAGCTATGGCTACACCTTC
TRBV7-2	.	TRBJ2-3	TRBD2	CASSLGLAGGGDTQYF	TGTGCCAGCAGCTTAGGGCTAGCGGGGGGTGGAGATACGCAGTATTTT
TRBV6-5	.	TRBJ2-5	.	CASSKTGFWETQYF	TGTGCCAGCAGTAAAACAGGGTTCTGGGAGACCCAGTACTTC
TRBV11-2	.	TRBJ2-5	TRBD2	CASSPRLKTSGVQKETQYF	TGTGCCAGCAGCCCACGCTTGAAAACTAGCGGGGTACAGAAGGAGACCCAGTACTTC
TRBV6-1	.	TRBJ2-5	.	CASSEKPGHRFQETQYF	TGTGCCAGCAGTGAAAAACCGGGACACCGGTTCCAAGAGACCCAGTACTTC
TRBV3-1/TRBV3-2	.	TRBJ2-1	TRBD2	CASSQDGGALGEQFF	TGTGCCAGCAGCCAAGACGGGGGGGCCTTAGGGGAGCAGTTCTTC
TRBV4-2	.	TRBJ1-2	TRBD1	CASSRTGTEANYGYTF	TGTGCCAGCAGCCGGACAGGGACCGAAGCTAACTATGGCTACACCTTC
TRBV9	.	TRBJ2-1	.	CASSAHSVNGPNEQFF	TGTGCCAGCAGCGCCCATAGCGTAAATGGCCCGAATGAGCAGTTCTTC
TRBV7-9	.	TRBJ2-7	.	CASTLGPNYEQYF	TGTGCCAGCACCCTGGGCCCGAACTACGAGCAGTACTTC
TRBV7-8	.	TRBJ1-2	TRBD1	CASSRGQGLNYGYTF	TGTGCCAGCAGCCGAGGACAGGGCCTTAACTATGGCTACACCTTC
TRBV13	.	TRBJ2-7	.	CASSLGEVGSPYEQYF	TGTGCCAGCAGCCTCGGGGAGGTGGGGTCGCCCTACGAGCAGTACTTC
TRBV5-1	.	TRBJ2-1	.	CASSFGGSSYNEQFF	TGCGCCAGCAGCTTTGGAGGGAGCTCCTACAATGAGCAGTTCTTC
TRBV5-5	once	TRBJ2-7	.	CASSFITVSNEQYF	TGTGCCAGCAGCTTTATTACAGTCTCCAACGAGCAGTACTTC
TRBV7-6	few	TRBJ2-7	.	CASSLVPGGNYEQYF	TGTGCCAGCAGCTTAGTGCCAGGGGGGAACTACGAGCAGTACTTC
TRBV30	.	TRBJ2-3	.	CAWSEDYSTDTQYF	TGTGCCTGGAGTGAGGACTATAGCACAGATACGCAGTATTTT
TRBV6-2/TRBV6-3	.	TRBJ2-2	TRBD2	CASSKPRLAGGSNTGELFF	TGTGCCAGCAGCAAACCTAGACTAGCGGGGGGCTCGAACACCGGGGAGCTGTTTTTT
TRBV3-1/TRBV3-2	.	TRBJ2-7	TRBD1	CASSPGTVLLEQYF	TGTGCCAGCAGCCCCGGGACAGTACTCCTCGAGCAGTACTTC
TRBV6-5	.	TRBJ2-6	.	CASSRVSSGANVLTF	TGTGCCAGCAGCCGGGTTTCCTCTGGGGCCAACGTCCTGACTTTC
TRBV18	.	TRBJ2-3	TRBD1	CASSQGTGADTQYF	TGTGCCAGCTCACAAGGGACAGGGGCAGATACGCAGTATTTT
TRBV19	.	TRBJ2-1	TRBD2	CATQRTSGANNEQFF	TGTGCCACCCAGAGGACTAGCGGAGCAAATAATGAGCAGTTCTTC
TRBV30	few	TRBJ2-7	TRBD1	CAWSHRQGAREQYF	TGTGCCTGGAGTCACAGACAGGGGGCAAGGGAGCAGTACTTC